This T cell receptor (beta chain) was recovered during a study of T-cell memory formation after mild COVID-19. TCRdb itself ran the 5' RACE reads through MiXCR, one entry per CDR3 protein. Among 550,000 to 600,000 distinct CDR3 sequences listed, about 20% were seen once. The V end was cut by 4 bases, the J end by 1 base, with 15 bases between. Per the germline V gene, CDR1 is SGHDT and CDR2 is YYEEEE. CDR3 length: 16 amino acids. Sequenced material: PBMCs or a T cell subset sorted from them (not recorded which). The sequence was obtained from an adult woman who had mild COVID-19 (a few samples of this study predate the infection). Cell type and time point are not known. This sequence joins TRBV5-6 and TRBJ2-1; the D gene is possibly TRBD2 (5 bases). The CDR3 here is CASSANRGLSYNEQFF. DNA for the CDR3: TGTGCCAGCAGCGCTAATCGAGGGTTATCCTACAATGAGCAGTTCTTC.